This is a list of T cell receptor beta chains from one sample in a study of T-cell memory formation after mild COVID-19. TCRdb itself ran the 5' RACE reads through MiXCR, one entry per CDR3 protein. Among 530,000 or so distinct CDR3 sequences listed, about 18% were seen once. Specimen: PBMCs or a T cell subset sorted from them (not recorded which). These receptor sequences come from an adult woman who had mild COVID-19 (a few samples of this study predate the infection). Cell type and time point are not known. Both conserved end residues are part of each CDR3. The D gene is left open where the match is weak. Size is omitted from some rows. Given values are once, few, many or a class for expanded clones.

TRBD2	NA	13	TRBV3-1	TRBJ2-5	TGTGCCAGCAGCCCTCTAGCGGGAGAGACCCAGTACTTC	CASSPLAGETQYF
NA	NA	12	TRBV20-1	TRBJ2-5	TGCAGTGCTAGAGATCACAGAGGGACCCAGTACTTC	CSARDHRGTQYF
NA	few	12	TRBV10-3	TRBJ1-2	TGTGCCATCAGTGAGTCGATTCGTGGCTACACCTTC	CAISESIRGYTF
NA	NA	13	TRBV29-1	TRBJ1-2	TGCAGCGTTGTGAGGGGGGCAGACTATGGCTACACCTTC	CSVVRGADYGYTF
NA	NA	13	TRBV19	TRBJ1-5	TGTGCCAGTAGCGTCGGGCACCTTCAGCCCCAGCATTTT	CASSVGHLQPQHF
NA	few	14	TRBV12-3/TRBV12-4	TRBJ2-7	TGTGCCAGCAGTTACGGGACCGATCTGCTTGAGCAGTACTTC	CASSYGTDLLEQYF
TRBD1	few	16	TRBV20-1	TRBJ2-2	TGCAGTGCTAGAGATTTTGACAGGGCGAACACCGGGGAGCTGTTTTTT	CSARDFDRANTGELFF
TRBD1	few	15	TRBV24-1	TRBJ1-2	TGTGCCACCAGTGACCAAGGACAGGGCTACTATGGCTACACCTTC	CATSDQGQGYYGYTF
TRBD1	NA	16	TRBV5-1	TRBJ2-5	TGCGCCAGCAGCATTGGGACAGGGTTTCTTCAAGAGACCCAGTACTTC	CASSIGTGFLQETQYF
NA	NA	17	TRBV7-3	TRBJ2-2	TGTGCCAGCAGCTTATCGGGCGCCCGGGGTCGGCACGGGGAGCTGTTTTTT	CASSLSGARGRHGELFF
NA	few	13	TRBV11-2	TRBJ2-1	TGTGCCAGCAGCTCGGGAGCCTTCAATGAGCAGTTCTTC	CASSSGAFNEQFF
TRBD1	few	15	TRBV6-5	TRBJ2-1	TGTGCCAGCATCAGACAGGGGGAGTCCTACAATGAGCAGTTCTTC	CASIRQGESYNEQFF
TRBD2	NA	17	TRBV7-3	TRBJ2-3	TGTGCCAGCAGCTTAACGGCGACTAGCGGGAGGACAGATACGCAGTATTTT	CASSLTATSGRTDTQYF
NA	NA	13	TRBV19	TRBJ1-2	TGTGCCAGTAGTATGCGGTCTAACTATGGCTACACCTTC	CASSMRSNYGYTF
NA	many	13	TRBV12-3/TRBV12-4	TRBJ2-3	TGTGCCAGCAGTTTATCTCAGGGGTGGACGCAGTATTTT	CASSLSQGWTQYF
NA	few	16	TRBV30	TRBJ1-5	TGTGCCTGGAGTGTGAAGGGGATACAGGAAAATCAGCCCCAGCATTTT	CAWSVKGIQENQPQHF
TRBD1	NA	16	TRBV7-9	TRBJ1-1	TGTGCCAGCAGCCCTCGGGACAGAAGATCGAACACTGAAGCTTTCTTT	CASSPRDRRSNTEAFF
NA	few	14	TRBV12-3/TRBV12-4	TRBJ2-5	TGTGCCAGCAGTTTAGTAGCTTTCCAAGAGACCCAGTACTTC	CASSLVAFQETQYF
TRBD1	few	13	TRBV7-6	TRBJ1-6	TGTGCCAGCAGCCAGGGACAGCAGTCACCCCTCCACTTT	CASSQGQQSPLHF
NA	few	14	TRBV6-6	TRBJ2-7	TGTGCCAGCAATCTAGCGGAGGGGGCCTACGAGCAGTACTTC	CASNLAEGAYEQYF
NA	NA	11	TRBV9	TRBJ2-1	TGTGCCAGCAGCGTAGAGGATGAGCAGTTCTTC	CASSVEDEQFF
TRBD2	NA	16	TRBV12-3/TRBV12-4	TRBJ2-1	TGTGCCAGCAGCTATGGGTCACTAGCGCGCTACAATGAGCAGTTCTTC	CASSYGSLARYNEQFF
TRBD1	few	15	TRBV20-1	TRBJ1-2	TGCAGTGCTAGAGATCTGGGGACAGGGGCGAGTGGCTACACCTTC	CSARDLGTGASGYTF
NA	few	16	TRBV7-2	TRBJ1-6	TGTGCCAGCAGCCCTAGGAGGCTATCCTATAATTCACCCCTCCACTTT	CASSPRRLSYNSPLHF
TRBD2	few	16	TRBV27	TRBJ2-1	TGTGCCAGCACCAAACAGACGGCGGGGGGGCCATATGAGCAGTTCTTC	CASTKQTAGGPYEQFF
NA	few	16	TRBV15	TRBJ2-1	TGTGCCACCAGCAGAGTGGCGGGGATATCCTACAATGAGCAGTTCTTC	CATSRVAGISYNEQFF
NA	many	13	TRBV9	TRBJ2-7	TGTGCCAGCAGCCAACACTCGGAATACGAGCAGTACTTC	CASSQHSEYEQYF
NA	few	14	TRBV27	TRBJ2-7	TGTGCCAGCAGTTTTCGGGGACTGTACTACGAGCAGTACTTC	CASSFRGLYYEQYF
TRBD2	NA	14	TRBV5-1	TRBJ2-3	TGCGCCAGCAGGCGGGAGGTAAACACAGATACGCAGTATTTT	CASRREVNTDTQYF
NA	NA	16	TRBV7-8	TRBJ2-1	TGTGCCAGCAGCTTACCGCAGGGAGGAAAATACAATGAGCAGTTCTTC	CASSLPQGGKYNEQFF
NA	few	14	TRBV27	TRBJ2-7	TGTGCCAGCAGTTCGCCGGTGGCGGGCTACGAGCAGTACTTC	CASSSPVAGYEQYF
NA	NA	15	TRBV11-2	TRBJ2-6	TGTGCCAGCAGCTCCACACCCTCTGGGGCCAACGTCCTGACTTTC	CASSSTPSGANVLTF
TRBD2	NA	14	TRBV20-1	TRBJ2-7	TGCAGTGCTAGAACTCCTAGCGGGAGTTATGAGCAGTACTTC	CSARTPSGSYEQYF
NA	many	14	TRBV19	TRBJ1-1	TGTGCCAGTATACCCCCGGGCCGACCTTCAGGAGCTTTCTTT	CASIPPGRPSGAFF
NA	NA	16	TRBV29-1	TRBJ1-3	TGCAGCGTTGACCACAGGACCCTAAGCTCTGGAAACACCATATATTTT	CSVDHRTLSSGNTIYF
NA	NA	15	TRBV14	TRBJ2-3	TGTGCCAGCAGCCAAGGGGACTTCGGCACAGATACGCAGTATTTT	CASSQGDFGTDTQYF
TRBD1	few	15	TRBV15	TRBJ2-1	TGTGCCACCAGCAGTGCCGGGACAGCAAAGAATGAGCAGTTCTTC	CATSSAGTAKNEQFF
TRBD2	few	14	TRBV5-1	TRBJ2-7	TGCGCCAGCAGCTTTCTAGCGGGCTCCTACGAGCAGTACTTC	CASSFLAGSYEQYF
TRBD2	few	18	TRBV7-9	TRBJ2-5	TGTGCCAGCAGCTTAGGAGGACTAGCGGGGGCAACCCAAGAGACCCAGTACTTC	CASSLGGLAGATQETQYF
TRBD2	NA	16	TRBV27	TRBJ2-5	TGTGCCAGCAGTTTAAACCCGACTAGCGGCCAAGAGACCCAGTACTTC	CASSLNPTSGQETQYF
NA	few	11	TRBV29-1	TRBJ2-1	TGCAGCGTTGCGGCAGGGGATGAGCAGTTCTTC	CSVAAGDEQFF